The entry that follows covers one TCR beta chain sequence. The target of this receptor is not known. The sample holds no much larger clone one base away, and base qualities are not on file. This sample's treatment or condition label indicates: live attenuated yellow fever vaccine strain. At each blood-draw timepoint, two biological replicates of bulk PBMCs were obtained. A standard Ficoll-Paque protocol was used to isolate PBMCs from peripheral blood. RNA was extracted with TriZol from bulk PBMCs, CD4 and CD8 fractions, and dextramer-positive and dextramer-negative fractions. This sample is part of a study of T cells after yellow fever vaccination (dated by TCRdb to between 2018 and 2021). With regard to the full study: The SMART-Seq v4 Ultra Low Input RNA kit was used to prepare libraries from fractions with low cell numbers. To track T-cell clones before and after primary and booster YFV17D yellow fever vaccination, bulk TCR alpha and beta repertoires were sequenced longitudinally. Blood was collected at multiple timepoints before and after primary and secondary immunization, and bulk PBMC replicates and cell subsets were isolated. The cohort comprised two healthy male donors, one aged 18 to 29 and one aged 30 to 40 years. What the authors observed across the whole study: Compared with the primary T-cell response, the secondary T-cell response was faster but weaker, reaching its peak on day 5 rather than on day 15. After the booster, most of the clones that had expanded following primary vaccination were detected again (roughly 97% of CD4 and around 90% of CD8), which suggests that memory was broadly maintained. A small fraction of clonotypes appeared in both the CD4 and CD8 compartments, likely as a result of convergent recombination. Because only a couple of donors were included in the study, the extent to which the findings can be generalized is limited. Because abundant contaminating clonotypes from the bulk population could be contained in FACS-sorted repertoires, computational filtering was required.

Instrument used: Illumina NovaSeq 6000. TCR cDNA was synthesized by 5'RACE template switching, which introduced a universal primer site and unique molecular identifiers. cDNA synthesis was primed from both the TCR alpha and TCR beta constant segments. Library amplification involved two PCR steps, and the second step added sample barcodes and sequencing adapters. Sequencing of the libraries was done on either Illumina HiSeq 2500 (2x100 bp) or NovaSeq (2x150 bp). The study's own analysis went as follows. Reads were demultiplexed and collapsed into UMI consensus sequences with MIGEC, and V(D)J alignment was performed with MiXCR. Using edgeR on replicate PBMC samples, clonotypes were called vaccine-responding if FDR was below 0.01 and the log2 fold change was above 5 up to day 15. Each bulk clonotype was labeled CD4 or CD8 based on which sequenced repertoire, CD4 or CD8, contained the clonotype at higher abundance. TCRdb redid the processing of the public reads, applying fastp at Q25 and MiXCR, and retained in-frame beta chains. Every CDR3 protein is listed once, alongside the most common genes and DNA of its rows. These V and J calls derive from TCRdb rather than the authors' analysis. The sample table contains about 260,000 distinct CDR3 sequences; only one count was recorded for about 3.5% of them. The leading ten clones occupy around a fifth of the sample.

From cysteine to phenylalanine, the CDR3 is 18 amino acids long. The read is trimmed to its CDR3 DNA, 54 bases read in frame from base 1. CDR1 and CDR2 are drawn from the germline V gene: MDHEN, SYDVKM. Trimming takes 6 bases from V and 6 bases from J, and the germline ends sit 24 bases apart. This TCR was sampled from a man aged 18 to 29 who received the YFV17D yellow fever vaccine. The source material was PBMCs, sampled 15 days after the yellow fever booster vaccination. The rearrangement combines TRBV28 with TRBJ1-6; the D gene is unclear. The encoded CDR3 is CASSSLKAGRDPNSPLHF. The nucleotides are TGTGCCAGCAGCTCCTTAAAGGCCGGGCGAGATCCTAATTCACCCCTCCACTTT.